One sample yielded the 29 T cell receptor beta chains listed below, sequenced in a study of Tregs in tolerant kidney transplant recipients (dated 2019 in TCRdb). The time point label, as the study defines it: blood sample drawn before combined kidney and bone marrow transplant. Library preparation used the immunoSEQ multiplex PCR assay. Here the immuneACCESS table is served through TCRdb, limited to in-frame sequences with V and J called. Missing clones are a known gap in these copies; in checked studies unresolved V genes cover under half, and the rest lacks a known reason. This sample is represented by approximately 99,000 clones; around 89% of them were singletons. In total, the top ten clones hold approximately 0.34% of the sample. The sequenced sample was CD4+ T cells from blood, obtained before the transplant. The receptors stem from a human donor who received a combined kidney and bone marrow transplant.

CDR3 sequence (DNA): TGTGCCAGCAGCTTTGTACAGGGAAACTATGGCTACACCTTC. Its protein is CASSFVQGNYGYTF. The V and J genes are TRBV5-4 and TRBJ1-2, with a tentative D call TRBD1 (6 bases). V shed 2 bases and J shed 2 bases, with 10 bases lying between them. Germline CDR1 and CDR2: SGHNT and YYREEE (reference sequence). This CDR3 is 14 amino acids long.

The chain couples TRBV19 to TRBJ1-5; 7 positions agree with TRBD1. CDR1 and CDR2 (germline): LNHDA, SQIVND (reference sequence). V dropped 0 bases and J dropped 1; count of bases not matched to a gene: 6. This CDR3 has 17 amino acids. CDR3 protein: CASSIDRYRGSNQPQHF. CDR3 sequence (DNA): TGTGCCAGTAGTATAGATCGGTACAGGGGAAGCAATCAGCCCCAGCATTTT.

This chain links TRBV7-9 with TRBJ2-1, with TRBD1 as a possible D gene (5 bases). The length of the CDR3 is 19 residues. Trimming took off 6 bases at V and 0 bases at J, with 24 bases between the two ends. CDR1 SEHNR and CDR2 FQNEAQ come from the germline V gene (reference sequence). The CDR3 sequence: CASRQGVATTLNSYNEQFF. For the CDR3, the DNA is TGTGCCAGCAGGCAAGGGGTGGCAACTACCTTAAACTCCTACAATGAGCAGTTCTTC.

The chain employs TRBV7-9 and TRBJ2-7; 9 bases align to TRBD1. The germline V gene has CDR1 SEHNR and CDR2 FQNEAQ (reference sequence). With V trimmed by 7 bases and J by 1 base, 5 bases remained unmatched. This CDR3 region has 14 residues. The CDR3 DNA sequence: TGTGCCAGCACCCCCGGACAGGGGTCCTACGAGCAGTACTTC. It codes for CASTPGQGSYEQYF.

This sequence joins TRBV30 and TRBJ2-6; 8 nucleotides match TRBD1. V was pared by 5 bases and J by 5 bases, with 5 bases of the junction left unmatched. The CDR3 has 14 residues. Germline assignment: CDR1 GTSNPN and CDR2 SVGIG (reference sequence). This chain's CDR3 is CAWAGGAWANVLTF. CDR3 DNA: TGTGCCTGGGCAGGGGGCGCTTGGGCCAACGTCCTGACTTTC.

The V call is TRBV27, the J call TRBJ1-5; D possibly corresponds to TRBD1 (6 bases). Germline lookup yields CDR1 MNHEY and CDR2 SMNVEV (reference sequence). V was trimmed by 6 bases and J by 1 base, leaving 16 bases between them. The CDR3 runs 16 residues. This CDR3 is CASSPPGGLSNQPQHF. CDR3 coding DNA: TGTGCCAGCAGCCCCCCGGGGGGCTTGAGCAATCAGCCCCAGCATTTT.

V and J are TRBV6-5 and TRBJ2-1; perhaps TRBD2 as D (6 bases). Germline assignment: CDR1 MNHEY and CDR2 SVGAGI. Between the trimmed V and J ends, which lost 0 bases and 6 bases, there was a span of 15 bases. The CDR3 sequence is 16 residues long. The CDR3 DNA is TGTGCCAGCAGTTACTCTCCGGGAGTAGGGGTCAATGAGCAGTTCTTC. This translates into CASSYSPGVGVNEQFF.

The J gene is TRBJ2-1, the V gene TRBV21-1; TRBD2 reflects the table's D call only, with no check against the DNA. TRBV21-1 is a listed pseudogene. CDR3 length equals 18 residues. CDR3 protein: CASSKAEARLATYNEQFF. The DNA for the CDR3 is TGTGCCAGCAGCAAAGCGGAGGCCCGACTAGCGACATACAATGAGCAGTTCTTC.

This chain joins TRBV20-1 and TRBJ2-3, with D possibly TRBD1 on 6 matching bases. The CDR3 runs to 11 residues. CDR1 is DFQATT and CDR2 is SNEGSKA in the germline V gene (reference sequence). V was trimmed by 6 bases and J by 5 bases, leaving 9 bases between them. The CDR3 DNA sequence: TGCAGTGCGCCGACAGGAGATACGCAGTATTTT. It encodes CSAPTGDTQYF.

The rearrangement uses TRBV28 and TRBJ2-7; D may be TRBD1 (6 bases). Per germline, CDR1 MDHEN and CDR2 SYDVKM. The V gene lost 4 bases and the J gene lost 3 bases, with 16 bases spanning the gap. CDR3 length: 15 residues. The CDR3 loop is CASSSPPGRGYEQYF. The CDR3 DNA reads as TGTGCCAGCAGTTCCCCCCCGGGCAGGGGCTACGAGCAGTACTTC. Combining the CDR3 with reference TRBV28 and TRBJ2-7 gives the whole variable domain DVKVTQSSRYLVKRTGEKVFLECVQDMDHENMFWYRQDPGLGLRLIYFSYDVKMKEKGDIPEGYSVSREKKERFSLILESASTNQTSMYLCASSSPPGRGYEQYFGPGTRLTVT.

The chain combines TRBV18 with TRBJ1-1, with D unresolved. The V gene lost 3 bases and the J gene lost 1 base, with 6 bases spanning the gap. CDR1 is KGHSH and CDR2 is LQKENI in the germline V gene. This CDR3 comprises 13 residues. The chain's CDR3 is CASSPEANTEAFF. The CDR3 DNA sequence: TGTGCCAGCTCACCGGAGGCGAACACTGAAGCTTTCTTT.

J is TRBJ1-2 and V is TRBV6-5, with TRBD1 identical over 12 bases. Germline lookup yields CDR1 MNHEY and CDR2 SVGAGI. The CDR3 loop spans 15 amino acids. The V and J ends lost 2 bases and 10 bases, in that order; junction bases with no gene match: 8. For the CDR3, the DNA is TGTGCCAGCAGTTACGCCGCCGGGACAGGGGGCGTCTACACCTTC. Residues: CASSYAAGTGGVYTF.

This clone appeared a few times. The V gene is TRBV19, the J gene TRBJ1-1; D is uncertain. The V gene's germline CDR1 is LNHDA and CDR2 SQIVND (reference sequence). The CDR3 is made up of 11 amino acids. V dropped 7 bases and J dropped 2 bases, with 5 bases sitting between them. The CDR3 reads CASIVNTEAFF. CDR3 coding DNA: TGTGCCAGTATAGTCAACACTGAAGCTTTCTTT.

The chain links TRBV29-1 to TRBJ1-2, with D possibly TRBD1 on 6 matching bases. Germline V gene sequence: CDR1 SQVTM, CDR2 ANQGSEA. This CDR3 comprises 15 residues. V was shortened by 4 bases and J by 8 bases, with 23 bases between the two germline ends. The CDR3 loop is CSVASGGPPIEGYTF. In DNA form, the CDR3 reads TGCAGCGTTGCTTCGGGGGGGCCCCCTATCGAGGGCTACACCTTC.

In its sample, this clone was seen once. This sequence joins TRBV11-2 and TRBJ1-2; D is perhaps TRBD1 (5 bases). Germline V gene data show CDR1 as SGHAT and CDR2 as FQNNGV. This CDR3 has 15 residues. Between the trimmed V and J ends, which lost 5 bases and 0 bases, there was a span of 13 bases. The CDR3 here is CASSPRGGTNYGYTF. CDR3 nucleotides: TGTGCCAGCAGCCCCCGTGGGGGGACTAACTATGGCTACACCTTC.

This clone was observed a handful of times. CDR3 region: CASSPLAGGYEQYF. The CDR3 DNA sequence: TGTGCCAGCAGCCCTCTGGCAGGGGGCTACGAGCAGTACTTC. The chain recombines TRBV5-5 with TRBJ2-7; 7 positions agree with TRBD1. The CDR3 totals 14 residues. V dropped 4 bases and J dropped 3; count of bases not matched to a gene: 7. Germline CDR1 reads SGHKS; CDR2 reads YYEKEE (reference sequence). Full variable domain (rest looked up from reference TRBV5-5 and TRBJ2-7): DAGVTQSPTHLIKTRGQQVTLRCSPISGHKSVSWYQQVLGQGPQFIFQYYEKEERGRGNFPDRFSARQFPNYSSELNVNALLLGDSALYLCASSPLAGGYEQYFGPGTRLTVT.

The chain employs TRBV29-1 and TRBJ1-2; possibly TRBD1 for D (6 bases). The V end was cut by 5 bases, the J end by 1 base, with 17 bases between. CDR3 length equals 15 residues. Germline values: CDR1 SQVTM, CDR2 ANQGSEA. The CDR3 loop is CSVRGGRRDNYGYTF. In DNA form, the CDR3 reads TGCAGCGTTAGGGGGGGGAGACGGGATAACTATGGCTACACCTTC.

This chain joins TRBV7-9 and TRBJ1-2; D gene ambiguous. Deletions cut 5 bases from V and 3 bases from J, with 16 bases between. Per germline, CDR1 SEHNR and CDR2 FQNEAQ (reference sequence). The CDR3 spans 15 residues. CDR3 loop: CASSPKSWADYGYTF. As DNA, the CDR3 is TGTGCCAGCAGCCCGAAGAGTTGGGCCGACTATGGCTACACCTTC.

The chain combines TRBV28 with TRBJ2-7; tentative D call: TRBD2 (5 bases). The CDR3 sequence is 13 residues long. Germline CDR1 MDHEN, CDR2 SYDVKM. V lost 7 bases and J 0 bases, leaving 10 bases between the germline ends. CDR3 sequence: CASTPGTSYEQYF. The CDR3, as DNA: TGTGCCAGCACCCCGGGAACCTCCTACGAGCAGTACTTC.

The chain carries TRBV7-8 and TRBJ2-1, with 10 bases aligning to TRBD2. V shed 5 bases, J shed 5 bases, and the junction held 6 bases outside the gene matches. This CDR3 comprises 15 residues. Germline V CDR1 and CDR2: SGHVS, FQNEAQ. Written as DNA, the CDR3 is TGTGCCAGCAGCCTCCGACTAGCGGGTGACAATGAGCAGTTCTTC. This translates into CASSLRLAGDNEQFF. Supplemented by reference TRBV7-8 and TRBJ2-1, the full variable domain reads GAGVSQSPRYKVAKRGQDVALRCDPISGHVSLFWYQQALGQGPEFLTYFQNEAQLDKSGLPSDRFFAERPEGSVSTLKIQRTQQEDSAVYLCASSLRLAGDNEQFFGPGTRLTVL.

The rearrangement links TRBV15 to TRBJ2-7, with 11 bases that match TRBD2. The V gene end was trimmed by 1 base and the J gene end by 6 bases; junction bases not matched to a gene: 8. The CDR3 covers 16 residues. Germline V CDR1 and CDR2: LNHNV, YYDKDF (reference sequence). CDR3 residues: CATSRGRLAGIGEQYF. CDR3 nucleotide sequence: TGTGCCACCAGCAGAGGCAGACTAGCGGGGATAGGCGAGCAGTACTTC. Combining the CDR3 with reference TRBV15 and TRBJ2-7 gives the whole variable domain DAMVIQNPRYQVTQFGKPVTLSCSQTLNHNVMYWYQQKSSQAPKLLFHYYDKDFNNEADTPDNFQSRRPNTSFCFLDIRSPGLGDTAMYLCATSRGRLAGIGEQYFGPGTRLTVT.

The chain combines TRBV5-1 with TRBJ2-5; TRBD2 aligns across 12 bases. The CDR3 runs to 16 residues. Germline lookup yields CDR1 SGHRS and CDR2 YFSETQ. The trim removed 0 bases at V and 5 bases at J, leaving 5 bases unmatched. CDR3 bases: TGCGCCAGCAGCTTGGGTTCTAGCGGGGGGGCTGAGACCCAGTACTTC. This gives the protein CASSLGSSGGAETQYF.

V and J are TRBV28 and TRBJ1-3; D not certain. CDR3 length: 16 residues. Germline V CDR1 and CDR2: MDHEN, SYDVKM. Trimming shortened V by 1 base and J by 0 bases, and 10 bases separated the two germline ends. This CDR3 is CASSLSGQSSGNTIYF. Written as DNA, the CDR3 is TGTGCCAGCAGTTTATCAGGCCAGAGCTCTGGAAACACCATATATTTT.

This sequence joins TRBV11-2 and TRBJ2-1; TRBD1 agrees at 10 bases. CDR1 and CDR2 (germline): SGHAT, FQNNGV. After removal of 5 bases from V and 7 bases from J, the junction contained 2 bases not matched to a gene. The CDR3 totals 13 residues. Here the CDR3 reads CASSRDRGNEQFF. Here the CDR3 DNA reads TGTGCCAGCAGCCGGGACAGGGGAAATGAGCAGTTCTTC.

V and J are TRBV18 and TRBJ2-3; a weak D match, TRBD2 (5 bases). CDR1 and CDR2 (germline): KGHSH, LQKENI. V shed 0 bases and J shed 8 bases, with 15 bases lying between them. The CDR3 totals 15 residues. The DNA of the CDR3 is TGTGCCAGCTCACCACCGGGTCGGGGAGTGGGTACGCAGTATTTT. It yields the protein CASSPPGRGVGTQYF. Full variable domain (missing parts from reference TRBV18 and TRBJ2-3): NAGVMQNPRHLVRRRGQEARLRCSPMKGHSHVYWYRQLPEEGLKFMVYLQKENIIDESGMPKERFSAEFPKEGPSILRIQQVVRGDSAAYFCASSPPGRGVGTQYFGPGTRLTVL.

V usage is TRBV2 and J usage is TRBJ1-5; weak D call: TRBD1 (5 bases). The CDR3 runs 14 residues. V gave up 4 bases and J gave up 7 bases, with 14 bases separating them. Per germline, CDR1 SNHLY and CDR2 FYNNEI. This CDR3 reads CASSGLGGNQPQHF. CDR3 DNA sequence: TGTGCCAGCAGTGGCCTCGGGGGAAACCAGCCCCAGCATTTT. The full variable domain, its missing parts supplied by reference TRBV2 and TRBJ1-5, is EPEVTQTPSHQVTQMGQEVILRCVPISNHLYFYWYRQILGQKVEFLVSFYNNEISEKSEIFDDQFSVERPDGSNFTLKIRSTKLEDSAMYFCASSGLGGNQPQHFGDGTRLSIL.

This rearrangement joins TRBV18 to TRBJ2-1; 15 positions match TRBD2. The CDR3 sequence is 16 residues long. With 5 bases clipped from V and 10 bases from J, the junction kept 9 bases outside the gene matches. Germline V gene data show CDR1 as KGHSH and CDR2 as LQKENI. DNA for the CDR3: TGTGCCAGCTCATCGCGGACTAGCGGGGGGGCTGACGAGCAGTTCTTC. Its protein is CASSSRTSGGADEQFF.

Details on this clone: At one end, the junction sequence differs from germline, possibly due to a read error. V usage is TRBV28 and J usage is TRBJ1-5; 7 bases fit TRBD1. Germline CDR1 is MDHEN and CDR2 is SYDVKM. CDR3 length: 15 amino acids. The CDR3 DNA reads TGTGCCACCTACCGACAGGGTCCCCTGAATCGGCCCCAGCATTTT. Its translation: CATYRQGPLNRPQHF.

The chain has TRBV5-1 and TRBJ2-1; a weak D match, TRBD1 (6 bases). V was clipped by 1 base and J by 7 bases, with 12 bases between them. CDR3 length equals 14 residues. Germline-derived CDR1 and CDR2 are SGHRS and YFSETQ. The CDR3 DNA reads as TGCGCCAGCAGCTTGCAGGGGAGAGAGAATGAGCAGTTCTTC. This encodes CASSLQGRENEQFF. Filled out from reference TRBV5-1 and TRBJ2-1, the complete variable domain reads KAGVTQTPRYLIKTRGQQVTLSCSPISGHRSVSWYQQTPGQGLQFLFEYFSETQRNKGNFPGRFSGRQFSNSRSEMNVSTLELGDSALYLCASSLQGRENEQFFGPGTRLTVL.